The 24 T cell receptor beta chains below come from one sample, sequenced in a study of control samples from healthy donors and cancer patients. The data were produced by immunoSEQ multiplex PCR, yet TCRdb's version contains in-frame clones alone and is incomplete. The data show roughly 20,000 clones, about 85% seen once. Sequenced material: PBMCs. Receptor source: a man aged 60-69 years with colorectal cancer.

This clone was observed a single time. The V call is TRBV10-1, the J call TRBJ2-4; 8 nucleotides align to TRBD1. This CDR3 has 14 residues. Germline assignment: CDR1 WNHNN and CDR2 SYGVQD (reference sequence). V lost 5 bases, J lost 3 bases, and 3 bases stayed unmatched. The CDR3 spells CASSSTGGKNIQYF. The CDR3 DNA follows: TGCGCCAGCAGTTCCACAGGGGGCAAAAACATTCAGTACTTC.

The chain is built from TRBV5-4 and TRBJ1-6; D is uncertain. The germline CDR1 and CDR2 sequences are SGHNT and YYREEE (reference sequence). This CDR3 has 13 residues. The V gene lost 4 bases and the J gene lost 9 bases, with 11 bases spanning the gap. The CDR3 sequence is CASSLTEVSPLHF. The CDR3 nucleotides read TGTGCCAGCAGCCTAACAGAAGTTTCACCCCTCCACTTT.

CDR3 DNA sequence: TGTGCCAGCAGCGCAGGGGCTAACTATGGCTACACCTTC. Encoded protein: CASSAGANYGYTF. The chain recombines TRBV9 with TRBJ1-2; TRBD1 might be the D (6 bases). This CDR3 region has 13 residues. Trimming removed 3 bases from V and 0 bases from J, with 6 bases in between. Per the germline V gene, CDR1 is SGDLS and CDR2 is YYNGEE.

This sequence joins TRBV6-1 and TRBJ1-3, with D perhaps matching TRBD1 (5 bases). This CDR3 spans 12 amino acids. CDR1 is MNHNS and CDR2 is SASEGT in the germline V gene. V dropped 2 bases and J dropped 8 bases, with 7 bases sitting between them. The CDR3 loop reads CASSETGHTIYF. For the CDR3, the DNA is TGTGCCAGCAGTGAAACAGGACACACCATATATTTT.

The rearrangement joins TRBV7-2 to TRBJ1-2; no firm D call. Between the trimmed V and J ends, which lost 0 bases and 3 bases, there was a span of 5 bases. CDR3 length equals 13 residues. CDR1 is SGHTA and CDR2 is FQGNSA in the germline V gene. CDR3: CASSLAEYYGYTF. The CDR3 nucleotides read TGTGCCAGCAGCTTAGCTGAGTACTATGGCTACACCTTC.

This sequence joins TRBV5-1 and TRBJ2-1; D is uncertain. Trimming shortened V by 4 bases and J by 6 bases, and 17 bases separated the two germline ends. The CDR3 runs to 15 residues. Germline CDR1 reads SGHRS; CDR2 reads YFSETQ. The CDR3 bases are TGCGCCAGCAGCGCCACAGTTGGGCTGGGCAATGAGCAGTTCTTC. It yields the protein CASSATVGLGNEQFF.

This clone was detected only a few times. The rearrangement uses TRBV7-9 and TRBJ2-2; D remains ambiguous. CDR3 size: 18 residues. From germline, CDR1 is SEHNR and CDR2 FQNEAQ (reference sequence). With 2 bases removed from V and 0 bases from J, the gap between germline ends came to 16 bases. The CDR3 is CASSLLGKGLSNTGELFF. The DNA of the CDR3 is TGTGCCAGCAGCTTACTAGGGAAAGGTCTCTCGAACACCGGGGAGCTGTTTTTT.

The chain joins TRBV24-1 to TRBJ1-3, with 7 bases matching TRBD1. The CDR3 has 16 amino acids. From germline, CDR1 is KGHDR and CDR2 SFDVKD. J lost 5 bases, V lost 3 bases, and 9 bases had no gene match. This CDR3 is CATSDPRGGLRNTIYF. CDR3 DNA: TGTGCCACCAGTGATCCCAGGGGGGGGTTGCGAAACACCATATATTTT.

The chain uses TRBV7-9 and TRBJ2-3; 9 nucleotides align to TRBD1. Trimming cost V 4 bases and J 2 bases; bases outside gene matches: 10. In germline, CDR1 is SEHNR, CDR2 FQNEAQ (reference sequence). This CDR3 has 17 amino acids. CDR3 bases: TGTGCCAGCAGCTCTTCCGTCGGGACAGGGTACACAGATACGCAGTATTTT. Residues: CASSSSVGTGYTDTQYF.

This CDR3 reads CASTSGGGREQFF. CDR3 DNA: TGTGCCAGCACCTCAGGGGGGGGACGGGAGCAGTTCTTC. V is TRBV6-5 and J is TRBJ2-1; D tentatively fits TRBD1 or TRBD2 (7 bases each). The CDR3 contains 13 residues. The V gene lost 7 bases and the J gene lost 10 bases, with 17 bases spanning the gap. Germline V gene data show CDR1 as MNHEY and CDR2 as SVGAGI.

The CDR3 loop reads CASSPWTANTEAFF. For the CDR3, the DNA is TGTGCCAGCAGCCCCTGGACGGCGAACACTGAAGCTTTCTTT. V usage is TRBV7-2 and J usage is TRBJ1-1; D uncertain. This CDR3 contains 14 residues. The V end lost 5 bases, the J end lost 1 base, and 11 bases lay between the germline ends. Germline-derived CDR1 and CDR2 are SGHTA and FQGNSA.

The genes are TRBV6-1 and TRBJ1-6, with D unclear. V gave up 0 bases and J gave up 6 bases, with 12 bases separating them. CDR1 is MNHNS and CDR2 is SASEGT in the germline V gene. There are 16 residues in the CDR3. The CDR3 here is CASSEAPGDFNSPLHF. CDR3 DNA sequence: TGTGCCAGCAGTGAAGCCCCGGGAGATTTTAATTCACCCCTCCACTTT.

This clone has a single count. CDR3 DNA: TGCAGCGTTTTCCACACAGGGCTTAATGAAAAACTGTTTTTT. This gives the protein CSVFHTGLNEKLFF. The rearrangement uses TRBV29-1 and TRBJ1-4, with D maybe TRBD1 (6 bases). The CDR3 runs 14 residues. CDR1 and CDR2 from the germline V gene are SQVTM and ANQGSEA. With 5 bases removed from V and 4 bases from J, the gap between germline ends came to 14 bases.

The J gene is TRBJ2-7, the V gene TRBV7-8, with D unresolved. V was clipped by 7 bases and J by 6 bases, with 22 bases between them. The CDR3 loop spans 15 amino acids. Per germline, CDR1 SGHVS and CDR2 FQNEAQ. Here the CDR3 DNA reads TGTGCCAGCAACATATTTACAGTGCCTTCCGGCGAGCAGTACTTC. Its translation is CASNIFTVPSGEQYF.

The chain recombines TRBV29-1 with TRBJ2-7; D uncertain. In germline, CDR1 is SQVTM, CDR2 ANQGSEA. The V and J ends lost 4 bases and 0 bases respectively, with 4 bases between them. The CDR3 consists of 11 residues. CDR3 coding DNA: TGCAGCGTTGGGGACTCCTACGAGCAGTACGTC. This sequence encodes CSVGDSYEQYV.

This clone was observed a handful of times. The J gene is TRBJ1-1, the V gene TRBV7-2; D unclear. V was cut by 6 bases and J by 5 bases, with 19 bases left in between. The CDR3 extends over 15 amino acids. Looked up from germline, CDR1 is SGHTA and CDR2 is FQGNSA. The CDR3 protein is CASSPSSKAGTEAFF. CDR3 bases: TGTGCCAGCAGTCCCTCCAGTAAGGCCGGGACTGAAGCTTTCTTT.

This chain connects TRBV3-1 (or the pseudogene TRBV3-2) to TRBJ2-4; 7 bases line up with TRBD1. The V segment lost 4 bases and the J segment 0 bases; nucleotides outside the gene matches: 12. Germline V gives CDR1 LGHDT, CDR2 YNNKEL (reference sequence). The CDR3 sequence is 18 residues long. CDR3 DNA: TGTGCCAGCAGCCCGGGAAGGGGGCAGGGCTTAGCCAAAAACATTCAGTACTTC. It translates to CASSPGRGQGLAKNIQYF.

The genes are TRBV5-1 and TRBJ2-3, with D perhaps given as TRBD1 or TRBD2 (5 bases each). The CDR3 length is 14 residues. The germline V and J ends were trimmed by 4 bases and 6 bases, with 15 bases remaining between them. Looked up from germline, CDR1 is SGHRS and CDR2 is YFSETQ. The CDR3 nucleotides read TGCGCCAGCAGCCCTCGGGGCCTTATGGATACGCAGTATTTT. This encodes CASSPRGLMDTQYF.

The chain joins TRBV7-2 to TRBJ1-6; D is unresolved. CDR1 is SGHTA, CDR2 FQGNSA, per germline. This CDR3 region has 12 residues. With 3 bases removed from V and 13 bases from J, the gap between germline ends came to 10 bases. CDR3 sequence reads: CASSFFGRPLHF. The CDR3 nucleotides are TGTGCCAGCAGCTTTTTCGGTCGTCCCCTCCACTTT.

In its sample, this clone was seen once. The V gene is TRBV7-9, the J gene TRBJ2-3; D remains unclear. V shed 1 base and J shed 2 bases, with 7 bases lying between them. The CDR3 length is 14 residues. CDR1 and CDR2 (germline): SEHNR, FQNEAQ (reference sequence). In nucleotides, the CDR3 is TGTGCCAGCAGCTTAGTTCAGGCCACAGATACGCAGTATTTT. The encoded protein is CASSLVQATDTQYF. The full variable domain, in which reference TRBV7-9 and TRBJ2-3 provide the parts outside the CDR3, is DTGVSQNPRHKITKRGQNVTFRCDPISEHNRLYWYRQTLGQGPEFLTYFQNEAQLEKSRLLSDRFSAERPKGSFSTLEIQRTEQGDSAMYLCASSLVQATDTQYFGPGTRLTVL.

The chain joins TRBV27 to TRBJ2-7, with unresolved D. Trimming left V 7 bases short and J 3 bases short, with 16 bases between. The germline gives CDR1 MNHEY, CDR2 SMNVEV (reference sequence). The CDR3 contains 14 residues. This CDR3 reads CASTPRWSSYEQYF. The DNA of the CDR3 is TGTGCCAGCACCCCCCGCTGGTCTAGCTACGAGCAGTACTTC.

The chain has TRBV4-3 and TRBJ1-4; no clear D. The CDR3 totals 13 residues. The germline V gene encodes CDR1 LGHNA and CDR2 YSLEER. V lost 5 bases to trimming and J lost 7 bases, with 11 bases between them. This CDR3 is CASSAGVGEKLFF. Written as DNA, the CDR3 is TGCGCCAGCAGCGCCGGAGTAGGTGAAAAACTGTTTTTT.

The gene calls are TRBV29-1 and TRBJ1-1; D gene ambiguous. There are 13 residues in the CDR3. CDR1 is SQVTM, CDR2 ANQGSEA, per germline. The V end was cut by 4 bases, the J end by 1 base, with 10 bases between. The CDR3: CSVAAGANTEAFF. In nucleotides, the CDR3 is TGCAGCGTTGCAGCAGGTGCGAACACTGAAGCTTTCTTT.

The J gene is TRBJ2-3, the V gene TRBV3-1 (or the pseudogene TRBV3-2), with D uncertain. Per germline, CDR1 LGHDT and CDR2 YNNKEL (reference sequence). V gave up 0 bases and J gave up 2 bases, with 9 bases separating them. The CDR3 spans 15 residues. DNA of the CDR3: TGTGCCAGCAGCCAAGATGTAGGTTACACAGATACGCAGTATTTT. It is translated as CASSQDVGYTDTQYF.